What follows are 7 T cell receptor beta chains derived from one specimen sequenced in a study of radiotherapy plus CTLA-4 blockade in lung cancer. Clones were read by immunoSEQ multiplex PCR, and TCRdb kept only the in-frame ones, dropping some. Altogether about 49,000 clones are present, approximately 81% being singletons, with the ten largest covering 25% to 35%. The sample here was peripheral blood, taken from a patient treated with radiotherapy plus ipilimumab. These receptors all come from a human donor with non-small cell lung cancer whose response to radiotherapy plus ipilimumab could not be evaluated.

The genes are TRBV7-2 and TRBJ1-1; tentatively, D is TRBD1 (5 bases). V was trimmed by 5 bases and J by 6 bases, leaving 19 bases between them. CDR3 length equals 15 residues. CDR1 and CDR2 (germline): SGHTA, FQGNSA. The CDR3 spells CASSPPDYAGPEAFF. Here the CDR3 DNA reads TGTGCCAGCAGCCCCCCGGACTACGCAGGGCCTGAAGCTTTCTTT.

V and J are TRBV27 and TRBJ2-7; 8 nucleotides agree with TRBD2. Unmatched junction bases numbered 7, after V lost 1 base and J lost 2 bases. Germline-derived CDR1 and CDR2 are MNHEY and SMNVEV (reference sequence). The CDR3 spans 16 residues. DNA of the CDR3: TGTGCCAGCAGTTTATTATCTGGACTAGCTCCCTACGAGCAGTACTTC. This encodes CASSLLSGLAPYEQYF.

This clone occurred a few times. The chain employs TRBV7-9 and TRBJ2-1; no clear D gene. V was shortened by 3 bases and J by 6 bases, with 15 bases between the two germline ends. CDR1 is SEHNR, CDR2 FQNEAQ, per germline (reference sequence). This CDR3 region has 15 residues. The CDR3 DNA is TGTGCCAGCAGCTTCCCGCGCCGACTTGGCAATGAGCAGTTCTTC. Residues: CASSFPRRLGNEQFF. Together with reference TRBV7-9 and TRBJ2-1, the CDR3 gives the full variable domain: DTGVSQNPRHKITKRGQNVTFRCDPISEHNRLYWYRQTLGQGPEFLTYFQNEAQLEKSRLLSDRFSAERPKGSFSTLEIQRTEQGDSAMYLCASSFPRRLGNEQFFGPGTRLTVL.

This sequence joins TRBV6-5 and TRBJ1-2; a weak D match, TRBD1 (5 bases). CDR1 is MNHEY, CDR2 SVGAGI, per germline. This CDR3 region has 13 residues. V was shortened by 3 bases and J by 4 bases, with 9 bases between the two germline ends. CDR3 sequence: CASSYDGGYGYTF. CDR3 DNA sequence: TGTGCCAGCAGTTATGACGGGGGCTATGGCTACACCTTC.

The rearrangement joins TRBV9 to TRBJ2-7; unclear D gene. V lost 0 bases, J lost 4 bases, and 11 bases lay in between. Germline CDR1 is SGDLS and CDR2 is YYNGEE. The CDR3 loop spans 14 amino acids. The DNA for the CDR3 is TGTGCCAGCAGCGTAGACGCTGGTAGTTACGAGCAGTACTTC. It specifies CASSVDAGSYEQYF.

CDR3 sequence reads: CASSQDTGTGNTIYF. The CDR3 DNA is TGCGCCAGCAGCCAAGATACAGGGACTGGAAACACCATATATTTT. The rearrangement joins TRBV4-3 to TRBJ1-3; possibly TRBD1 for D (6 bases). Germline CDR1 is LGHNA and CDR2 is YSLEER. This CDR3 spans 15 amino acids. Trimming stripped 0 bases from V and 2 bases from J, with 8 bases between.

The chain employs TRBV18 and TRBJ2-2; D uncertain. The length of the CDR3 is 15 residues. Trimming removed 2 bases at V and 2 bases at J, with 9 bases between. Germline CDR1 reads KGHSH; CDR2 reads LQKENI. The CDR3 DNA sequence: TGTGCCAGCTCACCATATTCCTCTAACACCGGGGAGCTGTTTTTT. Translated, it gives CASSPYSSNTGELFF.